This passage covers 20 T cell receptor beta chains from one sample sequenced in a study of blood T cell repertoires in COVID-19. This table comes from immunoSEQ multiplex PCR, and its TCRdb copy is limited to in-frame clones, with some not included. This table has about 69,000 clones, 79% appearing once. The sequencing sample was made of peripheral blood. The receptors come from a man aged 55 to 70 with acute or convalescent COVID-19.

CDR3 DNA: TGTGCCAGCTCACCAGGGACAGAAGAGACCCAGTACTTC. Its translation is CASSPGTEETQYF. The rearrangement joins TRBV18 to TRBJ2-5; 7 bases match TRBD1. The CDR3 sequence is 13 residues long. The J segment lost 3 bases and the V segment lost 2 bases, leaving 0 bases of the junction unmatched. Germline V gene data show CDR1 as KGHSH and CDR2 as LQKENI. Full variable domain (rest looked up from reference TRBV18 and TRBJ2-5): NAGVMQNPRHLVRRRGQEARLRCSPMKGHSHVYWYRQLPEEGLKFMVYLQKENIIDESGMPKERFSAEFPKEGPSILRIQQVVRGDSAAYFCASSPGTEETQYFGPGTRLLVL.

The chain combines TRBV27 with TRBJ1-5, with 8 positions matching TRBD1. Germline CDR1 and CDR2: MNHEY and SMNVEV (reference sequence). J was trimmed by 8 bases and V by 2 bases; bases with no gene match: 8. The CDR3 has 15 amino acids. This CDR3 is CASSLTTGGGKPQHF. CDR3 DNA: TGTGCCAGCAGTTTAACCACAGGGGGAGGTAAGCCCCAGCATTTT.

The chain recombines TRBV6-5 with TRBJ1-2; D might be TRBD1 (5 bases). Trimming took off 2 bases at V and 4 bases at J, with 11 bases between the two ends. CDR3 size: 14 residues. Germline V gives CDR1 MNHEY, CDR2 SVGAGI. The CDR3 loop is CASSYLRQSYGYTF. The CDR3 DNA is TGTGCCAGCAGTTACCTCCGACAGTCCTATGGCTACACCTTC.

V usage is TRBV27 and J usage is TRBJ2-1, with D uncertain. The CDR3 sequence is 14 residues long. V was pared by 2 bases and J by 0 bases, with 5 bases between. Germline lookup yields CDR1 MNHEY and CDR2 SMNVEV (reference sequence). DNA of the CDR3: TGTGCCAGCAGTTTAAAGAGCTCCTACAATGAGCAGTTCTTC. Encoded protein: CASSLKSSYNEQFF.

This clone was seen only once. The chain has TRBV7-6 and TRBJ1-5; 11 nucleotides align to TRBD1. V lost 5 bases, J lost 1 base, and 1 base stayed unmatched. Germline V gene sequence: CDR1 SGHVS, CDR2 FNYEAQ. The length of the CDR3 is 15 residues. The CDR3, as DNA: TGTGCCAGCAGCAGGGACAGGGGGAGCAATCAGCCCCAGCATTTT. It translates to CASSRDRGSNQPQHF.

The J gene is TRBJ1-6, the V gene TRBV4-3; 8 bases align to TRBD1. This CDR3 is 16 amino acids long. Germline CDR1 LGHNA, CDR2 YSLEER. J lost 14 bases, V lost 0 bases, and 12 bases had no gene match. CDR3 region: CASSQDRDRRYRTLHF. CDR3 nucleotide sequence: TGCGCCAGCAGCCAAGACCGGGACAGGCGGTATAGGACCCTCCACTTT.

The chain links TRBV25-1 to TRBJ2-7, with 10 bases lining up with TRBD1. V trimming: 7 bases; J trimming: 6 bases; junction bases outside the gene matches: 9. Germline CDR1 is MGHDK and CDR2 is SYGVNS. This CDR3 region has 14 residues. The CDR3 is CASINSGTGVEQYF. In DNA form, the CDR3 reads TGTGCCAGCATCAATTCCGGGACAGGGGTCGAGCAGTACTTC.

The J gene is TRBJ1-1, the V gene TRBV3-1 (or the pseudogene TRBV3-2), with a weak D call TRBD1 (6 bases). The germline V gene has CDR1 LGHDT and CDR2 YNNKEL (reference sequence). With 4 bases removed from V and 1 base from J, the gap between germline ends came to 10 bases. The CDR3 sequence is 14 residues long. CDR3 nucleotide sequence: TGTGCCAGCAGCCCCGGACAGAGGAACACTGAAGCTTTCTTT. It codes for CASSPGQRNTEAFF.

CDR3 coding DNA: TGTGCCAGTAGGAAGGGACAGCGTGACTACGAGCAGTACTTC. Translated: CASRKGQRDYEQYF. The chain employs TRBV19 and TRBJ2-7; 7 positions match TRBD1. J was trimmed by 3 bases and V by 6 bases; bases with no gene match: 8. This CDR3 comprises 14 residues. Germline CDR1 LNHDA, CDR2 SQIVND (reference sequence).

The V gene is TRBV27, the J gene TRBJ1-1; D is possibly TRBD1 (5 bases). This CDR3 is built from 14 residues. Trimming took off 4 bases at V and 4 bases at J, with 13 bases between the two ends. The germline gives CDR1 MNHEY, CDR2 SMNVEV (reference sequence). CDR3 amino acids: CASSYRGGGTEAFF. The DNA of the CDR3 is TGTGCCAGCAGTTACCGTGGGGGGGGCACTGAAGCTTTCTTT.

The genes are TRBV7-8 and TRBJ2-5, with D possibly matching TRBD2 (6 bases). Germline V gene sequence: CDR1 SGHVS, CDR2 FQNEAQ. Trimming took off 2 bases at V and 4 bases at J, with 14 bases between the two ends. The CDR3 is made up of 15 amino acids. The CDR3 loop is CASSLIQRARETQYF. The CDR3 bases are TGTGCCAGCAGCTTAATCCAGCGGGCCAGAGAGACCCAGTACTTC.

The chain couples TRBV11-1 to TRBJ2-1; 8 bases fit TRBD2. CDR3 length: 14 amino acids. With V trimmed by 4 bases and J by 5 bases, 4 bases remained unmatched. Per germline, CDR1 SGHAT and CDR2 FQDESV (reference sequence). CDR3 sequence (DNA): TGTGCCAGCAGCTCGGGGGGGGCAAACAATGAGCAGTTCTTC. It translates to CASSSGGANNEQFF.

This clone was counted only a few times. The V gene is TRBV6-2 or TRBV6-3, the J gene TRBJ2-7, with D tentatively TRBD1 (5 bases). V was trimmed by 6 bases and J by 3 bases, leaving 18 bases between them. From germline, CDR1 is MNHEY and CDR2 SVGEGT. This CDR3 is 15 amino acids long. The CDR3 nucleotides read TGTGCCAGCAGCACCAATCCTGACAGAGTCTACGAGCAGTACTTC. Translating it yields CASSTNPDRVYEQYF.

V and J are TRBV19 and TRBJ2-2; possibly TRBD2 for D (5 bases). CDR3 length: 16 residues. V was trimmed by 3 bases and J by 3 bases, leaving 14 bases between them. Germline values: CDR1 LNHDA, CDR2 SQIVND (reference sequence). In nucleotides, the CDR3 is TGTGCCAGTAGTATTAATCGGGGAACTGACACCGGGGAGCTGTTTTTT. Amino acid sequence: CASSINRGTDTGELFF.

The rearrangement joins TRBV29-1 to TRBJ2-7, with 9 bases aligning to TRBD1. After removal of 3 bases from V and 7 bases from J, the junction contained 7 bases not matched to a gene. In germline, CDR1 is SQVTM, CDR2 ANQGSEA. The CDR3 consists of 13 residues. The CDR3 DNA reads as TGCAGCGTTGACGGGACAGGGTGGCGTGAGCAGTACTTC. As protein: CSVDGTGWREQYF.

This rearrangement joins TRBV5-1 to TRBJ1-4; D call uncertain. Trimming took off 4 bases at V and 7 bases at J, with 11 bases between the two ends. The CDR3 has 13 residues. Germline lookup yields CDR1 SGHRS and CDR2 YFSETQ. CDR3 region: CASSTGDTEKLFF. Written as DNA, the CDR3 is TGCGCCAGCAGCACGGGTGATACTGAAAAACTGTTTTTT. Using reference TRBV5-1 and TRBJ1-4 for the parts outside the CDR3, the full variable domain is KAGVTQTPRYLIKTRGQQVTLSCSPISGHRSVSWYQQTPGQGLQFLFEYFSETQRNKGNFPGRFSGRQFSNSRSEMNVSTLELGDSALYLCASSTGDTEKLFFGSGTQLSVL.

The chain employs TRBV5-8 and TRBJ2-5, with TRBD1 matching over 7 bases. The V segment lost 1 base and the J segment 5 bases; nucleotides outside the gene matches: 17. CDR1 and CDR2 from the germline V gene are SGHTS and YDEGEE. The CDR3 spans 18 residues. The chain's CDR3 is CASSLPTLDRFRGETQYF. CDR3 in DNA: TGTGCCAGCAGCTTGCCTACCTTGGACAGGTTCAGGGGCGAGACCCAGTACTTC.

The chain uses TRBV9 and TRBJ1-3, with a tentative D call TRBD1 (5 bases). CDR1 and CDR2 (germline): SGDLS, YYNGEE. V lost 2 bases and J 2 bases, leaving 11 bases between the germline ends. This CDR3 has 15 amino acids. CDR3 loop: CASSVRRGTGNTIYF. For the CDR3, the DNA is TGTGCCAGCAGCGTTAGGCGGGGCACTGGAAACACCATATATTTT.

In DNA form, the CDR3 reads TGTGCCAGCAGATACGGGTCGGGGGGACCAGATACGCAGTATTTT. This sequence encodes CASRYGSGGPDTQYF. The chain has TRBV6-2 or TRBV6-3 and TRBJ2-3, with 7 bases that match TRBD2. Trimming cost V 6 bases and J 4 bases; bases outside gene matches: 10. This CDR3 is 15 amino acids long. From germline, CDR1 is MNHEY and CDR2 SVGEGT.

The rearrangement joins TRBV5-1 to TRBJ2-7; maybe TRBD2 (6 bases). This CDR3 has 13 residues. The germline V gene has CDR1 SGHRS and CDR2 YFSETQ. V lost 0 bases, J lost 5 bases, and 9 bases lay in between. CDR3: CASSLEGRNEQYF. In DNA form, the CDR3 reads TGCGCCAGCAGCTTGGAGGGGAGGAACGAGCAGTACTTC. The full variable domain, rest sourced from reference TRBV5-1 and TRBJ2-7, is KAGVTQTPRYLIKTRGQQVTLSCSPISGHRSVSWYQQTPGQGLQFLFEYFSETQRNKGNFPGRFSGRQFSNSRSEMNVSTLELGDSALYLCASSLEGRNEQYFGPGTRLTVT.